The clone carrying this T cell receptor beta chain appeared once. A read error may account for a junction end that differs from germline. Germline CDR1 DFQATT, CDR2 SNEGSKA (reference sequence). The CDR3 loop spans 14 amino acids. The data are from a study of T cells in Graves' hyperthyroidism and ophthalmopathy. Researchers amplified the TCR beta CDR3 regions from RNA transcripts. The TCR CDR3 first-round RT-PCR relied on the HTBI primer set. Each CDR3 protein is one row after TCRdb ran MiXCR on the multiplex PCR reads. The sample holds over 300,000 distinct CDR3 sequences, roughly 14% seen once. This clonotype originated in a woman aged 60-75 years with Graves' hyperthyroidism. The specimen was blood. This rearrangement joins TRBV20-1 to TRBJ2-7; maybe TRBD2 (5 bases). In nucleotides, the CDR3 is TGCTGTGCTAGAGCAACTAGTAACCCCTACGAGCAGTACTTC. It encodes CCARATSNPYEQYF.